This TCR beta chain was obtained from a study of radiation and T cells in renal cell carcinoma. Here immunoSEQ multiplex PCR was the method, and the copy in TCRdb shows in-frame clones only, minus some. This table holds about 150,000 clones, about 91% found once. CDR1 LNHNV and CDR2 YYDKDF come from the germline V gene (reference sequence). The V end was cut by 0 bases, the J end by 8 bases, with 13 bases between. This CDR3 comprises 14 residues. Specified time point: blood 2 weeks post-SBRT. Regarding treatment: 15 Gy SBRT to primary tumor, nephrectomy 4 weeks later. This specimen was blood, taken from a patient whose treatment included radiotherapy and nephrectomy. The clonotype originates from a woman in her 50s with renal cell carcinoma. This sequence joins TRBV15 and TRBJ1-2, with unresolved D. The CDR3 region is CATSRDRALGGYTF. CDR3 bases: TGTGCCACCAGCAGAGATAGGGCCCTCGGAGGCTACACCTTC.